This entry concerns a single T cell receptor beta chain. It was with unique molecular identifiers that the TCRbeta library was prepared. TCRdb recomputed calls from the PCR reads with MiXCR, one row per CDR3 protein. The sample lists 500,000 to 600,000 distinct CDR3 sequences; roughly 18% were seen once. Looked up from germline, CDR1 is SQVTM and CDR2 is ANQGSEA. The CDR3 has 15 residues. V lost 0 bases and J lost 1; bases outside the gene matches: 5. This sample was taken from a study of T-cell reconstitution after alpha-beta-depleted transplantation in children. The TCR originated in a human donor who donated a stem cell graft to a child with acute lymphoblastic leukemia. The sequenced sample was PBMCs from the stem cell graft donor, obtained from the stem cell graft. The chain uses TRBV29-1 and TRBJ2-7; 8 nucleotides agree with TRBD2. The CDR3 DNA follows: TGCAGCGTTGAAGACGGAGCGGGAGCATCCTACGAGCAGTACTTC. Its protein is CSVEDGAGASYEQYF.